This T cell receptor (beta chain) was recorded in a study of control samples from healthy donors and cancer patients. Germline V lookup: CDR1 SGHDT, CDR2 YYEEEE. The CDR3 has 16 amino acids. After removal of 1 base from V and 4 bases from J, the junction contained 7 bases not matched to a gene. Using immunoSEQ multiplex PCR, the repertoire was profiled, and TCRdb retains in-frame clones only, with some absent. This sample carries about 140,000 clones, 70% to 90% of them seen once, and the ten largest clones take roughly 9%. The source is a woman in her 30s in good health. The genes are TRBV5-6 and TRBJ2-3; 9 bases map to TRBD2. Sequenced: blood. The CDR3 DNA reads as TGTGCCAGCAGCTTGTTGCTAGCGGGATATTCAGATACGCAGTATTTT. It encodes CASSLLLAGYSDTQYF.